What follows are 19 T cell receptor beta chains derived from one specimen sequenced in a study of blood T cell repertoires in COVID-19. Sequencing used immunoSEQ multiplex PCR; TCRdb keeps in-frame clones, though not all of them. Of under 200,000 clones in the sample, 85% to 90% were seen once. Sequenced sample: PBMCs or T cells enriched from blood (not recorded which). These TCRs come from a woman in her 50s who had recovered from COVID-19.

This chain uses TRBV19 with TRBJ2-5; a possible D gene is TRBD1 (7 bases). The germline V and J ends were trimmed by 3 bases and 3 bases, with 20 bases remaining between them. This CDR3 region has 17 residues. Germline CDR1 is LNHDA and CDR2 is SQIVND (reference sequence). The CDR3 is CASSIRGIGTAKETQYF. The DNA for the CDR3 is TGTGCCAGTAGTATCCGCGGGATTGGGACAGCCAAAGAGACCCAGTACTTC.

The CDR3 coding sequence is TGCGCCAGCAGCTTCGGACTAGCGGGGACTAGCACAGATACGCAGTATTTT. Translating it yields CASSFGLAGTSTDTQYF. The gene calls are TRBV5-1 and TRBJ2-3; TRBD2 agrees at 12 bases. CDR1 and CDR2 from the germline V gene are SGHRS and YFSETQ. The J segment lost 0 bases and the V segment lost 2 bases, leaving 4 bases of the junction unmatched. The CDR3 covers 17 residues.

The table lists this clone with a count of one. The chain is built from TRBV21-1 and TRBJ1-6; the table's D gene call, TRBD1, was not cross checked with the DNA. TRBV21-1 is described as a pseudogene. The CDR3 consists of 12 residues. The DNA of the CDR3 is TGTGCCAGCCCGACAGGGGAAACACCCCTCCACTTT. Its translation: CASPTGETPLHF.

The V and J genes are TRBV6-4 and TRBJ2-1, with a weak D call TRBD2 (5 bases). CDR3 size: 14 residues. The germline CDR1 and CDR2 sequences are MRHNA and SNTAGT. Trimming shortened V by 7 bases and J by 2 bases, and 12 bases separated the two germline ends. Written as DNA, the CDR3 is TGTGCCAGCAAAGCGGACGTAGCCTACAATGAGCAGTTCTTC. Translated: CASKADVAYNEQFF.

The rearrangement links TRBV7-2 to TRBJ1-4; 8 bases fit TRBD1. The CDR3 is 16 amino acids. Germline assignment: CDR1 SGHTA and CDR2 FQGNSA. V was pared by 6 bases and J by 7 bases, with 13 bases of the junction left unmatched. CDR3 residues: CASSDIKTGVGEKLFF. The CDR3 nucleotides are TGTGCCAGCAGTGATATAAAGACAGGGGTTGGTGAAAAACTGTTTTTT.

The chain has TRBV6-5 and TRBJ2-1, with 10 bases identical to TRBD1. The CDR3 extends over 15 amino acids. The V segment lost 8 bases and the J segment 8 bases; nucleotides outside the gene matches: 12. The V gene's germline CDR1 is MNHEY and CDR2 SVGAGI. This CDR3 is CASVRRDRGIDEQFF. In DNA form, the CDR3 reads TGTGCCAGCGTCAGACGGGACAGGGGTATCGATGAGCAGTTCTTC.

The rearrangement joins TRBV6-5 to TRBJ2-5; 10 bases line up with TRBD2. Trimming cost V 5 bases and J 2 bases; bases outside gene matches: 5. The germline V gene has CDR1 MNHEY and CDR2 SVGAGI. CDR3 length: 15 residues. In DNA, the CDR3 is TGTGCCAGCAGTCGGGAACTAGCGGGGCAAGAGACCCAGTACTTC. This translates into CASSRELAGQETQYF.

This clone was seen only a few times. The chain combines TRBV18 with TRBJ2-2, with 10 bases fitting TRBD2. Looked up from germline, CDR1 is KGHSH and CDR2 is LQKENI. This CDR3 has 17 amino acids. J was trimmed by 0 bases and V by 3 bases; bases with no gene match: 4. The CDR3 DNA reads as TGTGCCAGCTCACCCACCCTAGCGGGGGCGAACACCGGGGAGCTGTTTTTT. Translated, it gives CASSPTLAGANTGELFF.

The rearrangement links TRBV19 to TRBJ1-1, with D possibly TRBD1 on 6 matching bases. V was cut by 1 base and J by 0 bases, with 9 bases left in between. CDR3 length: 15 residues. CDR1 LNHDA and CDR2 SQIVND come from the germline V gene (reference sequence). The CDR3 here is CASSIGNRVNTEAFF. The CDR3 nucleotides read TGTGCCAGTAGTATAGGTAACAGGGTGAACACTGAAGCTTTCTTT.

The sample holds a few counts of this clone. The J gene is TRBJ2-5, the V gene TRBV6-5; 7 positions agree with TRBD2. Trimming at V came to 5 bases and at J to 4 bases, leaving 7 bases not matched to a gene. This CDR3 comprises 14 residues. Germline CDR1 MNHEY, CDR2 SVGAGI. The chain's CDR3 is CASSIREGSETQYF. The CDR3 coding sequence is TGTGCCAGCAGTATCAGGGAGGGTTCAGAGACCCAGTACTTC.

The chain recombines TRBV19 with TRBJ2-1; D is ambiguous. The V end was cut by 3 bases, the J end by 0 bases, with 3 bases between. CDR3 length equals 13 residues. Germline loops: CDR1 LNHDA, CDR2 SQIVND (reference sequence). CDR3 protein: CASSMASYNEQFF. The CDR3 DNA sequence: TGTGCCAGTAGTATGGCCTCCTACAATGAGCAGTTCTTC.

This chain connects TRBV14 to TRBJ2-5; D ambiguous. The CDR3 is made up of 15 amino acids. V was cut by 5 bases and J by 4 bases, with 17 bases left in between. Germline loops: CDR1 SGHDN, CDR2 FVKESK. The CDR3 region is CASSSISRIGETQYF. The CDR3 DNA reads TGTGCCAGCAGCTCAATTTCTAGGATTGGAGAGACCCAGTACTTC.

The chain carries TRBV6-5 and TRBJ1-1; D is perhaps TRBD1 (6 bases). The CDR3 is made up of 14 amino acids. V lost 6 bases, J lost 3 bases, and 14 bases lay in between. Germline CDR1 is MNHEY and CDR2 is SVGAGI. This CDR3 reads CASRLGAADTEAFF. The CDR3 region has the DNA TGTGCCAGCAGATTGGGGGCCGCGGACACTGAAGCTTTCTTT.

This clone was seen more than once but under ten times. This chain connects TRBV7-3 to TRBJ1-1, with TRBD1 matching 7 bases. Germline loops: CDR1 SGHTA, CDR2 FQGTGA. The ends lost 5 bases at V and 4 bases at J; junction bases unmatched: 4. The CDR3 has 13 residues. The CDR3 here is CASSQTGPTEAFF. The CDR3 DNA sequence: TGTGCCAGCAGCCAGACAGGGCCCACTGAAGCTTTCTTT.

The V and J genes are TRBV5-4 and TRBJ2-5; 10 positions match TRBD2. From germline, CDR1 is SGHNT and CDR2 YYREEE (reference sequence). The CDR3 loop spans 15 amino acids. V was clipped by 2 bases and J by 5 bases; unmatched bases: 6. This chain's CDR3 is CASSFPHSGGETQYF. The DNA for the CDR3 is TGTGCCAGCAGCTTTCCCCATAGCGGGGGGGAGACCCAGTACTTC.

The genes are TRBV7-9 and TRBJ2-7, with 7 nucleotides matching TRBD2. Germline-derived CDR1 and CDR2 are SEHNR and FQNEAQ (reference sequence). J was trimmed by 0 bases and V by 1 base; bases with no gene match: 3. CDR3 length equals 15 residues. CDR3 DNA: TGTGCCAGCAGCTTAGGGGAGGGCAGCTCCTACGAGCAGTACTTC. Translated: CASSLGEGSSYEQYF.

The J gene is TRBJ1-5, the V gene TRBV6-5; weak D call: TRBD1 (5 bases). This CDR3 spans 14 amino acids. Germline assignment: CDR1 MNHEY and CDR2 SVGAGI. V lost 6 bases and J lost 3, with 12 bases in between. The CDR3 region has the DNA TGTGCCAGCAGACCTGACAGCTACAATCAGCCCCAGCATTTT. This gives the protein CASRPDSYNQPQHF.

The chain uses TRBV18 and TRBJ1-3; D perhaps matches TRBD1 (6 bases). V shed 3 bases and J shed 8 bases, with 26 bases lying between them. The CDR3 runs to 18 residues. The germline CDR1 and CDR2 sequences are KGHSH and LQKENI. The CDR3 nucleotides read TGTGCCAGCTCACCGTCCGTCCCGACAGGCTCTACTTTCTACACCATATATTTT. This gives the protein CASSPSVPTGSTFYTIYF. Supplemented by reference TRBV18 and TRBJ1-3, the full variable domain reads NAGVMQNPRHLVRRRGQEARLRCSPMKGHSHVYWYRQLPEEGLKFMVYLQKENIIDESGMPKERFSAEFPKEGPSILRIQQVVRGDSAAYFCASSPSVPTGSTFYTIYFGEGSWLTVV.

This chain links TRBV6-5 with TRBJ2-7; 7 bases align to TRBD1. This CDR3 has 14 residues. Germline trimming cut 7 bases from V and 3 bases from J; bases unmatched to any gene: 9. Germline V gives CDR1 MNHEY, CDR2 SVGAGI. The CDR3 DNA reads as TGTGCCAGCACCCACCCGGGACAGTACTACGAGCAGTACTTC. The encoded protein is CASTHPGQYYEQYF.